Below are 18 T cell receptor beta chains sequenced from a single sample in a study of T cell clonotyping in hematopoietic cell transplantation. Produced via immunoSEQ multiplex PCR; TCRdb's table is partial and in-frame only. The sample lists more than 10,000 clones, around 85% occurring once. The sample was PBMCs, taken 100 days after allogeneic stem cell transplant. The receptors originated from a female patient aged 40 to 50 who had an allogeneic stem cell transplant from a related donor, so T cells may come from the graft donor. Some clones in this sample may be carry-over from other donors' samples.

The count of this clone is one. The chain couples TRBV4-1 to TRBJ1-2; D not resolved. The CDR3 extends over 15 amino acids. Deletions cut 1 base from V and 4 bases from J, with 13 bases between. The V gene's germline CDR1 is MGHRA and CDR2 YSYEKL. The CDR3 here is CASSQGGLNGYGYTF. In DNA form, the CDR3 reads TGCGCCAGCAGCCAAGGTGGCCTAAACGGCTATGGCTACACCTTC.

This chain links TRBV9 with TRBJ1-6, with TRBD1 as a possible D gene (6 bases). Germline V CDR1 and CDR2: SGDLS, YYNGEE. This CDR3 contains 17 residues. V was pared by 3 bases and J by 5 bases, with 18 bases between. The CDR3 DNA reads TGTGCCAGCAGCGGTTCGTACGACAGGACCCATAATTCACCCCTCCACTTT. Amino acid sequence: CASSGSYDRTHNSPLHF.

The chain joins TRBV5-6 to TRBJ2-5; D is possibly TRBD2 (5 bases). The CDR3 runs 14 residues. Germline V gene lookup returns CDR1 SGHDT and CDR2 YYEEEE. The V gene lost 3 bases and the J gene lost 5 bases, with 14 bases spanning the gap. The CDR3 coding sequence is TGTGCCAGCAGCTCCGGTCGGGGTTACGAGACCCAGTACTTC. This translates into CASSSGRGYETQYF.

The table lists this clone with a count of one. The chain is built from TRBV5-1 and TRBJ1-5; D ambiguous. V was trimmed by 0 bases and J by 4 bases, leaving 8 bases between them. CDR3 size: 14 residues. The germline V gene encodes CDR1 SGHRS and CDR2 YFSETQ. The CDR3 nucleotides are TGCGCCAGCAGCTTGGGAGGAGAAAATCAGCCCCAGCATTTT. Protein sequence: CASSLGGENQPQHF.

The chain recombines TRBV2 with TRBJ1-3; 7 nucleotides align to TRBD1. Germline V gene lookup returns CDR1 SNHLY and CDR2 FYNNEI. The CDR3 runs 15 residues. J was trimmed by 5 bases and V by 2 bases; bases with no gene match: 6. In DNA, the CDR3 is TGTGCCAGCAGTGAAATACAGGGGACGAGAAACACCATATATTTT. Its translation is CASSEIQGTRNTIYF.

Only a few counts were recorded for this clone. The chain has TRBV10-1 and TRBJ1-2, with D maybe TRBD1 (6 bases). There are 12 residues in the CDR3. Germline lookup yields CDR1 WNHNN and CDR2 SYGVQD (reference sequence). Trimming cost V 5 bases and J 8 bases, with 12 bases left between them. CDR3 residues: CASSNDRWGYTF. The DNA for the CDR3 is TGCGCCAGCAGTAATGACAGGTGGGGCTACACCTTC.

The CDR3 spells CASSGGIVYGYTF. The CDR3 nucleotides are TGTGCCAGCAGCGGGGGGATTGTCTATGGCTACACCTTC. The rearrangement uses TRBV2 and TRBJ1-2; TRBD1 is a possible D gene (5 bases). This CDR3 spans 13 amino acids. CDR1 is SNHLY and CDR2 is FYNNEI in the germline V gene. The V end was cut by 6 bases, the J end by 4 bases, with 12 bases between.

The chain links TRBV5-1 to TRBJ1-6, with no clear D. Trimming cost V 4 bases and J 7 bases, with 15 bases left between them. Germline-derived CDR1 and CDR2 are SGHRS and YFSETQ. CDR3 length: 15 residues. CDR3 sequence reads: CASSPTEGRNSPLHF. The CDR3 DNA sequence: TGCGCCAGCAGCCCAACCGAGGGTCGCAATTCACCCCTCCACTTT.

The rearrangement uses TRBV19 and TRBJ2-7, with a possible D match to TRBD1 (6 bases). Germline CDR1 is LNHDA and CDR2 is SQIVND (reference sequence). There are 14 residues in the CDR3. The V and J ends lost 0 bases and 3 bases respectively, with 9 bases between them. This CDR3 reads CASSIDLDSYEQYF. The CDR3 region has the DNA TGTGCCAGTAGTATAGATCTGGACAGCTACGAGCAGTACTTC.

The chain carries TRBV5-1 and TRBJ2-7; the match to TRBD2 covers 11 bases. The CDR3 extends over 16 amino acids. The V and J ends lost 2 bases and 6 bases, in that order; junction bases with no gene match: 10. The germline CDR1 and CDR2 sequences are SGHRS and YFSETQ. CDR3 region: CASSFRVAGGPGEQYF. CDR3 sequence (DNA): TGCGCCAGCAGCTTTAGAGTAGCGGGAGGGCCGGGCGAGCAGTACTTC. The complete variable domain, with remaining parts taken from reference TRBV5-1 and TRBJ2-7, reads KAGVTQTPRYLIKTRGQQVTLSCSPISGHRSVSWYQQTPGQGLQFLFEYFSETQRNKGNFPGRFSGRQFSNSRSEMNVSTLELGDSALYLCASSFRVAGGPGEQYFGPGTRLTVT.

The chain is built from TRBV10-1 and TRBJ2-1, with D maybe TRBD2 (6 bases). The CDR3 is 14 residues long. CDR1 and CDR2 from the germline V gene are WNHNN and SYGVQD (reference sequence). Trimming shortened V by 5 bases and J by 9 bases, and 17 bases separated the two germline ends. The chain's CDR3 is CASSLSGVLGEQFF. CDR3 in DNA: TGCGCCAGCAGTCTCTCGGGAGTTTTGGGTGAGCAGTTCTTC.

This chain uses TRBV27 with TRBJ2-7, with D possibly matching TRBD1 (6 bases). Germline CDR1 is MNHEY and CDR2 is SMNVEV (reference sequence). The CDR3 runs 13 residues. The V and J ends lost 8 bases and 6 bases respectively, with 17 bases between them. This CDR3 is CASEKADSREQYF. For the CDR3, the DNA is TGTGCCAGCGAAAAGGCGGACAGCCGCGAGCAGTACTTC.

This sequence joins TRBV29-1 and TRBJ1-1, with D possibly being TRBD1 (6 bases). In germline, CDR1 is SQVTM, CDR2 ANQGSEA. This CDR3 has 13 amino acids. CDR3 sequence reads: CSAEPGVSRPAFF. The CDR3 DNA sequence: TGCAGTGCCGAACCAGGGGTCAGCAGGCCAGCTTTCTTT.

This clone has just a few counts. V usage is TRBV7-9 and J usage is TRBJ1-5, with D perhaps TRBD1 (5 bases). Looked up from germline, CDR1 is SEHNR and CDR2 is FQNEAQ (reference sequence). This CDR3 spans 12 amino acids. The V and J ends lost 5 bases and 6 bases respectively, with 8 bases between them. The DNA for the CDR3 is TGTGCCAGCAGCACCGGGGGTCAGCCCCAGCATTTT. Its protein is CASSTGGQPQHF.

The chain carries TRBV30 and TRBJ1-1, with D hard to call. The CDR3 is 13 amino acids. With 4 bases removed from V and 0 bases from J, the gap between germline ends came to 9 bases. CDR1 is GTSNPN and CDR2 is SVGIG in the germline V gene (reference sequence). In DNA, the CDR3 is TGTGCCTGGACGAACGGGATGAACACTGAAGCTTTCTTT. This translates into CAWTNGMNTEAFF.

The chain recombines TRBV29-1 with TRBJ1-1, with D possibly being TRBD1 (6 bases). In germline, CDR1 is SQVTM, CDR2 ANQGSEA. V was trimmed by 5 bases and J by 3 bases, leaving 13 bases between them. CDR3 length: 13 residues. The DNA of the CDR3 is TGCAGCGTTCATATTGGGGGCTACACTGAAGCTTTCTTT. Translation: CSVHIGGYTEAFF.

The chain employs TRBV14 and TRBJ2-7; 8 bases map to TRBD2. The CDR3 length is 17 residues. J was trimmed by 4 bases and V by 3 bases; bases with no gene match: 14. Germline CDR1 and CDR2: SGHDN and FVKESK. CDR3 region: CASSHTAGGVLRYEQYF. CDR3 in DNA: TGTGCCAGCAGCCACACTGCGGGGGGTGTTCTAAGATACGAGCAGTACTTC.

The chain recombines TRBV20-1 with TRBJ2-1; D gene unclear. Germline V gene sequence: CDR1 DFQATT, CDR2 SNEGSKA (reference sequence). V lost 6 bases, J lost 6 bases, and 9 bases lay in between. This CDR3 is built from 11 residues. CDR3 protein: CSANPSNEQFF. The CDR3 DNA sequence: TGCAGTGCAAATCCCAGCAATGAGCAGTTCTTC.